This TCR beta chain was recorded in a study of identifying expanded T cells in peripheral blood. Study outcomes and limitations: Approximately two-week clone count variance significantly increased as total template count grew.

Method: immunoSEQ multiplex PCR; TCRdb's copy keeps in-frame clones and lacks some. The sample includes under 150,000 clones, about 88% seen only once; the top ten take roughly 8%. Germline loops: CDR1 SGHRS, CDR2 YFSETQ. CDR3 size: 13 residues. V shed 1 base and J shed 5 bases, with 9 bases lying between them. A word on this clone: Its antigen is unidentified.

Collection occurred without any documented infections or immune events in donors. The genes are TRBV5-1 and TRBJ2-5; the D is unclear. This receptor was obtained from a person aged 18 to 70 in good health. Sequenced: blood. CDR3 amino acids: CASSLRREETQYF. For the CDR3, the DNA is TGCGCCAGCAGCTTGCGGAGAGAGGAGACCCAGTACTTC.